The 26 T cell receptor beta chains below all came from one sample that was sequenced in a study of cytomegalovirus exposure and HLA in healthy donors. The PCR was carried out with 60 Vbeta primers and 13 Jbeta primers. Using immunoSEQ multiplex PCR, the repertoire was profiled, and TCRdb retains in-frame clones only, with some absent. The sample includes fewer than 200,000 clones, around 77% of them seen just once. The sequenced material came from PBMCs. Receptor source: a man in his sixties in good health and CMV-seronegative.

This clone was observed once. The chain carries TRBV5-5 and TRBJ2-2, with TRBD1 identical over 7 bases. This CDR3 is built from 15 residues. Germline V gives CDR1 SGHKS, CDR2 YYEKEE (reference sequence). Germline trimming cut 6 bases from V and 4 bases from J; bases unmatched to any gene: 9. The CDR3 coding sequence is TGTGCCAGCAACCCTTTTAGGGGGCCCACCGGGGAGCTGTTTTTT. Protein product: CASNPFRGPTGELFF.

This clone was observed a handful of times. J is TRBJ2-1 and V is TRBV6-6, with TRBD2 matching over 8 bases. This CDR3 spans 14 amino acids. The V gene end was trimmed by 6 bases and the J gene end by 2 bases; junction bases not matched to a gene: 3. CDR1 is MNHNY and CDR2 is SVGAGI in the germline V gene (reference sequence). As DNA, the CDR3 is TGTGCCAGCAGCCGACTAGCGACCTACAATGAGCAGTTCTTC. It is translated as CASSRLATYNEQFF.

This clone was observed a few times. The chain joins TRBV6-6 to TRBJ1-1; D is ambiguous. CDR1 is MNHNY and CDR2 is SVGAGI in the germline V gene (reference sequence). V was shortened by 2 bases and J by 4 bases, with 11 bases between the two germline ends. The CDR3 runs to 14 residues. The CDR3 DNA reads as TGTGCCAGCAGTTACGTGGGGAGCGGCACTGAAGCTTTCTTT. As protein: CASSYVGSGTEAFF.

The CDR3 DNA reads as TGTGCCAGCAGTTGGCCGAGACGAGGCGCTTTCTTT. Translating gives CASSWPRRGAFF. The gene calls are TRBV28 and TRBJ1-1; D ambiguous. Trimming pared 4 bases from V and 11 bases from J, leaving 14 bases between. The germline V gene encodes CDR1 MDHEN and CDR2 SYDVKM. The CDR3 runs to 12 residues.

V and J are TRBV6-5 and TRBJ2-7, with a possible D match to TRBD2 (6 bases). The V and J ends lost 5 bases and 0 bases respectively, with 11 bases between them. CDR3 length: 14 amino acids. Germline V gene data show CDR1 as MNHEY and CDR2 as SVGAGI. The CDR3 DNA follows: TGTGCCAGCAGTCGGGGCGGGGTCTCCTACGAGCAGTACTTC. This gives the protein CASSRGGVSYEQYF.

V is TRBV5-1 and J is TRBJ2-7, with a possible D match to TRBD1 (7 bases). The length of the CDR3 is 16 residues. Germline V CDR1 and CDR2: SGHRS, YFSETQ. V was clipped by 4 bases and J by 2 bases, with 19 bases between them. The CDR3 reads CASSPGGWDSTYEQYF. Here the CDR3 DNA reads TGCGCCAGCAGCCCAGGGGGTTGGGACTCAACCTACGAGCAGTACTTC.

V gene TRBV27 combines with J gene TRBJ2-3; 12 bases match TRBD1. V was pared by 5 bases and J by 2 bases, with 5 bases of the junction left unmatched. CDR1 and CDR2 from the germline V gene are MNHEY and SMNVEV (reference sequence). The CDR3 loop spans 16 amino acids. The CDR3 here is CASSPGTGGPTDTQYF. The CDR3 DNA reads TGTGCCAGCAGTCCAGGGACAGGGGGCCCCACAGATACGCAGTATTTT.

This clone occurred once. The chain employs TRBV5-1 and TRBJ2-1; 13 nucleotides agree with TRBD2. CDR1 and CDR2 from the germline V gene are SGHRS and YFSETQ. This CDR3 comprises 19 residues. J lost 0 bases, V lost 4 bases, and 10 bases had no gene match. This CDR3 reads CASSQMGTSGEGSYNEQFF. The CDR3 nucleotides read TGCGCCAGCAGCCAAATGGGGACTAGCGGGGAGGGCTCCTACAATGAGCAGTTCTTC. Filled out from reference TRBV5-1 and TRBJ2-1, the complete variable domain reads KAGVTQTPRYLIKTRGQQVTLSCSPISGHRSVSWYQQTPGQGLQFLFEYFSETQRNKGNFPGRFSGRQFSNSRSEMNVSTLELGDSALYLCASSQMGTSGEGSYNEQFFGPGTRLTVL.

The table lists this clone with a count of one. The V gene is TRBV6-1, the J gene TRBJ2-4, with TRBD2 as a possible D gene (5 bases). Germline V gene data show CDR1 as MNHNS and CDR2 as SASEGT. The CDR3 totals 19 residues. Between the trimmed V and J ends, which lost 3 bases and 2 bases, there was a span of 23 bases. CDR3 DNA sequence: TGTGCCAGCAGTGACGGAAGGATGAGAGGGTTGGAAACCAAAAACATTCAGTACTTC. It codes for CASSDGRMRGLETKNIQYF.

The rearrangement joins TRBV5-1 to TRBJ2-5, with 7 bases matching TRBD2. The CDR3 extends over 14 amino acids. CDR1 SGHRS and CDR2 YFSETQ come from the germline V gene. V lost 5 bases to trimming and J lost 1 base; unmatched junction nucleotides: 5. The CDR3 loop reads CASSRGGGQETQYF. CDR3 DNA: TGCGCCAGCAGTCGAGGCGGGGGCCAAGAGACCCAGTACTTC.

This clone was seen more than once but under ten times. The V gene is TRBV2, the J gene TRBJ1-5; D is perhaps TRBD1 (6 bases). CDR3 length: 14 residues. Germline V gene lookup returns CDR1 SNHLY and CDR2 FYNNEI. Trimming stripped 10 bases from V and 0 bases from J, with 13 bases between. The CDR3 DNA follows: TGTGCCACCGTGGACAGCCATAGCAATCAGCCCCAGCATTTT. Protein product: CATVDSHSNQPQHF.

The V call is TRBV27, the J call TRBJ2-1; D may be TRBD2 (7 bases). This CDR3 contains 18 residues. Trimming took 3 bases from V and 4 from J, leaving 22 bases between them. Germline-derived CDR1 and CDR2 are MNHEY and SMNVEV (reference sequence). CDR3 sequence reads: CASSLGGGYSLDYNEQFF. The DNA of the CDR3 is TGTGCCAGCAGTTTGGGGGGGGGCTACTCTTTGGATTACAATGAGCAGTTCTTC.

The V and J genes are TRBV5-4 and TRBJ2-5; D is uncertain. The V and J ends lost 0 bases and 3 bases respectively, with 9 bases between them. Germline CDR1 SGHNT, CDR2 YYREEE (reference sequence). CDR3 length: 14 residues. As DNA, the CDR3 is TGTGCCAGCAGCTTGGAAGGCACTAAAGAGACCCAGTACTTC. Translated, it gives CASSLEGTKETQYF.

This clone was counted only a few times. V gene TRBV14 combines with J gene TRBJ1-4, with unresolved D. The CDR3 spans 14 residues. Between the trimmed V and J ends, which lost 3 bases and 5 bases, there was a span of 10 bases. Germline values: CDR1 SGHDN, CDR2 FVKESK. The CDR3 nucleotides are TGTGCCAGCAGCCAGCGGGATTTCAATGAAAAACTGTTTTTT. Protein product: CASSQRDFNEKLFF.

As to this clone: A read error may produce the germline difference seen at one junction end. This chain connects TRBV6-5 to TRBJ1-6; D unclear. From germline, CDR1 is MNHEY and CDR2 SVGAGI. This CDR3 is 15 amino acids long. The CDR3 is CASSYSVTRSSPLNF. CDR3 nucleotide sequence: TGTGCCAGCAGTTACTCGGTAACGCGTAGTTCACCCCTCAACTTT.

This clone came up once. V is TRBV11-3 and J is TRBJ2-1; perhaps TRBD2 as D (6 bases). CDR1 is SGHNT and CDR2 is YENEEA in the germline V gene. V was pared by 5 bases and J by 9 bases, with 14 bases between. The CDR3 is 13 residues long. As DNA, the CDR3 is TGTGCCAGCAGCCCTAGAGTCGGGGGTGAGCAGTTCTTC. Encoded protein: CASSPRVGGEQFF. Looking up the rest from reference TRBV11-3 and TRBJ2-1 gives the full variable domain: EAGVVQSPRYKIIEKKQPVAFWCNPISGHNTLYWYLQNLGQGPELLIRYENEEAVDDSQLPKDRFSAERLKGVDSTLKIQPAELGDSAVYLCASSPRVGGEQFFGPGTRLTVL.

This chain links TRBV6-1 with TRBJ1-5, with 7 bases fitting TRBD1. The CDR3 covers 14 residues. With V trimmed by 2 bases and J by 4 bases, 2 bases remained unmatched. Germline assignment: CDR1 MNHNS and CDR2 SASEGT. The CDR3 region has the DNA TGTGCCAGCAGTGAAAACAGGGGAAATCAGCCCCAGCATTTT. Encoded protein: CASSENRGNQPQHF.

The genes are TRBV15 and TRBJ1-6, with D possibly being TRBD1 (5 bases). The CDR3 covers 17 residues. Trimming stripped 0 bases from V and 7 bases from J, with 16 bases between. Germline V CDR1 and CDR2: LNHNV, YYDKDF (reference sequence). CDR3: CATSRERQHLPNSPLHF. In nucleotides, the CDR3 is TGTGCCACCAGCAGAGAGAGACAGCATCTACCGAATTCACCCCTCCACTTT.

The chain joins TRBV18 to TRBJ2-2; TRBD2 aligns across 8 bases. CDR3 length: 17 residues. Per the germline V gene, CDR1 is KGHSH and CDR2 is LQKENI. J was trimmed by 4 bases and V by 3 bases; bases with no gene match: 10. CDR3 nucleotides: TGTGCCAGCTCACCCTTAAGCGGGGGTTTCGTCACCGGGGAGCTGTTTTTT. Its translation: CASSPLSGGFVTGELFF.

V usage is TRBV6-4 and J usage is TRBJ1-1; D is ambiguous. Trimming cost V 5 bases and J 5 bases, with 27 bases left between them. Germline CDR1 is MRHNA and CDR2 is SNTAGT. CDR3 length equals 18 residues. The CDR3 loop is CASSNPRRHRERWTEAFF. The CDR3 DNA reads TGTGCCAGCAGTAATCCTAGGCGGCACCGCGAAAGGTGGACTGAAGCTTTCTTT.

The CDR3 DNA follows: TGTGCCAGCAGTTCCGACCTTGGACAGGTGTCGAGGGAGACCCAGTACTTC. It yields the protein CASSSDLGQVSRETQYF. The chain links TRBV28 to TRBJ2-5, with 7 bases matching TRBD1. Trimming at V came to 4 bases and at J to 5 bases, leaving 16 bases not matched to a gene. Germline lookup yields CDR1 MDHEN and CDR2 SYDVKM. The CDR3 has 17 residues.

The V call is TRBV28, the J call TRBJ2-1; TRBD2 aligns across 9 bases. The J segment lost 0 bases and the V segment lost 5 bases, leaving 5 bases of the junction unmatched. The CDR3 sequence is 16 residues long. Germline loops: CDR1 MDHEN, CDR2 SYDVKM. The CDR3 bases are TGTGCCAGCAGTCCCCCTAGCGGGGTCTCCTACAATGAGCAGTTCTTC. Its protein product is CASSPPSGVSYNEQFF.

In regard to this clone: Within the sample, other DNA sequences also encode this same CDR3. The rearrangement joins TRBV18 to TRBJ1-3; TRBD1 is a possible D gene (6 bases). CDR1 KGHSH and CDR2 LQKENI come from the germline V gene. This CDR3 contains 15 residues. Trimming pared 3 bases from V and 2 bases from J, leaving 11 bases between. CDR3 loop: CASSPGTGPGNTIYF. The CDR3 DNA is TGTGCCAGCTCACCGGGAACAGGGCCTGGAAACACCATATATTTT.

The chain combines TRBV25-1 with TRBJ1-1; 9 nucleotides match TRBD1. Germline V gene data show CDR1 as MGHDK and CDR2 as SYGVNS. The ends lost 4 bases at V and 2 bases at J; junction bases unmatched: 5. CDR3 length equals 15 residues. In DNA, the CDR3 is TGTGCCAGCAGTGCCCGGGGACAGGGAAACACTGAAGCTTTCTTT. Translation gives CASSARGQGNTEAFF.

This sequence joins TRBV5-8 and TRBJ1-5; 9 bases match TRBD1. The CDR3 has 12 residues. The V gene's germline CDR1 is SGHTS and CDR2 YDEGEE. Germline trimming cut 2 bases from V and 12 bases from J; bases unmatched to any gene: 3. CDR3 amino acids: CASSFRDRVQHF. The CDR3 region has the DNA TGTGCCAGCAGCTTCCGGGACAGGGTCCAGCATTTT.

This chain connects TRBV28 to TRBJ2-6; 7 nucleotides line up with TRBD1. CDR3 length equals 17 residues. CDR1 is MDHEN, CDR2 SYDVKM, per germline. The V gene end was trimmed by 5 bases and the J gene end by 1 base; junction bases not matched to a gene: 8. CDR3 region: CASSQGGVLSGANVLTF. CDR3 DNA: TGTGCCAGCAGTCAAGGGGGCGTCCTTTCTGGGGCCAACGTCCTGACTTTC.